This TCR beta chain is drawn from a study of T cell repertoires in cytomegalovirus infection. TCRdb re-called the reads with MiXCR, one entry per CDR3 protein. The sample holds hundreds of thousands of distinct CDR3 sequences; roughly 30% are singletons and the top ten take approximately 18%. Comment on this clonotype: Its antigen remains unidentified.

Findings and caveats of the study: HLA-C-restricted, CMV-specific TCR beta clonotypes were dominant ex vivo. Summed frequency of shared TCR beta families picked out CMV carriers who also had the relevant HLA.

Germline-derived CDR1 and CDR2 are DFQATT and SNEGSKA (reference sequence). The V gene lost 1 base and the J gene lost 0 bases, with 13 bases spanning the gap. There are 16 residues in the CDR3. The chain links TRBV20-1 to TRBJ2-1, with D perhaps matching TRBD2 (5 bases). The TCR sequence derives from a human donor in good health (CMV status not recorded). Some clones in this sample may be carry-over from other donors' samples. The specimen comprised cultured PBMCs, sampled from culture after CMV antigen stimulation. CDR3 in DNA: TGCAGTGCTAGAGGAGGGCCTTATAGCTCCTACAATGAGCAGTTCTTC. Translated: CSARGGPYSSYNEQFF.